Below, one TCR beta chain is given with its context. What this receptor recognizes is not known. A single base separates this from a much larger clone, so it may be a read error. This specimen belongs to a study of T cells after yellow fever vaccination (dated by TCRdb to between 2018 and 2021). About the investigation overall: The SMART-Seq v4 Ultra Low Input RNA kit was used to prepare libraries from fractions with low cell numbers. To follow T-cell clones before and after both primary and booster YFV17D yellow fever vaccination, bulk TCR alpha and beta repertoires underwent longitudinal sequencing. Two healthy male donors, one aged 18 to 29 and one aged 30 to 40 years, made up the cohort. Bulk PBMC replicates and cell subsets were isolated from blood drawn at multiple timepoints before and after both primary and secondary immunization.

Study-wide findings and limitations: A small share of clonotypes occurred in both CD4 and CD8 compartments, likely arising from convergent recombination. Because only two donors were included in the study, the extent to which the findings can be generalized is limited. Compared with the primary T-cell response, the secondary T-cell response was weaker but faster, peaking on day 5 rather than day 15. After the booster, most of the clones that had expanded following primary vaccination were detected again (roughly 96% of CD4 and roughly 88% of CD8), which suggests that memory was broadly maintained. FACS-sorted repertoires could contain abundant contaminating clonotypes from the bulk population, so computational filtering was required.

TCR cDNA was made using 5'RACE template switching, a step that added a universal primer site and unique molecular identifiers. Priming of cDNA synthesis was performed from both the TCR alpha and TCR beta constant segments. Libraries were amplified in two PCR steps, with sample barcodes and sequencing adapters added in the second step. Sequencing of libraries was performed on Illumina HiSeq 2500 (2x100 bp) or NovaSeq (2x150 bp). In the paper's pipeline: Demultiplexing of reads and collapsing into UMI consensus sequences were performed with MIGEC, and V(D)J alignment was carried out with MiXCR. Using edgeR on replicate PBMC samples, clonotypes were called vaccine-responding if FDR was below 0.01 and the log2 fold change was above 5 up to day 15. Each bulk clonotype received a CD4 or CD8 identity based on whether the sequenced CD4 or CD8 repertoire contained that clonotype at higher abundance. In-frame beta chains were kept once TCRdb had trimmed the public reads at Q25 with fastp and called clones with MiXCR. Each record represents a unique CDR3 protein, reported with the most common genes and DNA among its rows. The authors' filters were not applied to this entry. The table for this sample lists about 240,000 distinct CDR3 sequences; 6.5% to 8.5% of them were counted only once. The ten largest clonotypes hold 0.85% of the sample.

What this sample's treatment or condition label stands for: live attenuated yellow fever vaccine strain. A standard Ficoll-Paque protocol was used to isolate PBMCs from peripheral blood. CD4 and CD8 T-cell fractions were isolated with Dynabeads CD4 and CD8 positive selection kits. TriZol was used to extract RNA from bulk PBMCs, from CD4 and CD8 fractions, and from dextramer-positive and dextramer-negative fractions. The germline V gene supplies CDR1 SGHRS and CDR2 YFSETQ. V is clipped by 0 bases and J by 6 bases, and the sequence between their germline boundaries is 13 bases long. Counted from cysteine to phenylalanine, this CDR3 has 15 amino acids. Of the read, only the CDR3 DNA is kept; its 45 bases are in frame from base 1.

The source was CD4+ T cells sorted from PBMCs, collected 15 days after the yellow fever booster vaccination. The rearrangement joined TRBV5-1 to TRBJ1-3, with no D gene named confidently. This TCR was sampled from a man aged 25 to 45 who received the YFV17D yellow fever vaccine. The CDR3 reads as follows: CASSLDLNIVNTIYF. The nucleotides read TGCGCCAGCAGCTTGGATCTGAACATTGTAAACACCATATATTTT.